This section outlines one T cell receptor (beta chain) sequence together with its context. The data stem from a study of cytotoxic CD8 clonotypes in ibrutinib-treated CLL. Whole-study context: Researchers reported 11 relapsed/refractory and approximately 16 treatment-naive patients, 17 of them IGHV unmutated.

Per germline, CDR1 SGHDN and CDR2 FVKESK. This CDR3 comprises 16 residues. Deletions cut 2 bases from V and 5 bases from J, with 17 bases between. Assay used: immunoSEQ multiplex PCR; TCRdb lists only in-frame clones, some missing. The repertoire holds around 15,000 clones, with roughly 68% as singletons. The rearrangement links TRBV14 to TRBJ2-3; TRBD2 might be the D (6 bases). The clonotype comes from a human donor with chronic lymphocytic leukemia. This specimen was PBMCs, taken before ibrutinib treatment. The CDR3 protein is CASSQYPRGAGDTQYF. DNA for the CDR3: TGTGCCAGCAGCCAATATCCAAGAGGAGCGGGAGATACGCAGTATTTT.